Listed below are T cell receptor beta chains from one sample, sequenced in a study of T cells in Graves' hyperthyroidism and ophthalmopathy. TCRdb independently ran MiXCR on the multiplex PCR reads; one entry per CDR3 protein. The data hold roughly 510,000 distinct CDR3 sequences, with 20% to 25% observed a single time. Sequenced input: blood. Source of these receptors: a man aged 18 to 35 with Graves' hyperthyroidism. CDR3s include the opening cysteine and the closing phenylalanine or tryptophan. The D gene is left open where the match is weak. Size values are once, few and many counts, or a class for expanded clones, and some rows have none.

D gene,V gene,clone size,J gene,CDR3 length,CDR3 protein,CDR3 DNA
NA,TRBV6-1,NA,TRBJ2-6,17,CASSQRTSGDGANVLTF,TGTGCCAGCAGTCAAAGGACGTCAGGGGATGGGGCCAACGTCCTGACTTTC
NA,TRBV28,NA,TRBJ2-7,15,CASSFSPPPPYEQYF,TGTGCCAGCAGTTTCTCTCCTCCCCCCCCCTACGAGCAGTACTTC
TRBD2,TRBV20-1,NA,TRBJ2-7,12,CSARGLAREQYF,TGCAGTGCTAGAGGACTAGCGAGGGAGCAGTACTTC
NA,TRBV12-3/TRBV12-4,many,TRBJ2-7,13,CASSLNREDEQYF,TGTGCCAGCAGCCTCAACAGGGAGGACGAGCAGTACTTC
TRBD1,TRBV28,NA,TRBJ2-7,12,CSSRDSPYEQYF,TGTTCCAGCAGGGACAGTCCCTACGAGCAGTACTTC
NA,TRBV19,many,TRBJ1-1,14,CATVERRMNTEAFF,TGTGCGACGGTCGAGAGGCGTATGAACACTGAAGCTTTCTTT
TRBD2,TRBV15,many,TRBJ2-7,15,CATSRDRGVSYEQYF,TGTGCCACCAGCAGAGATCGGGGGGTCTCCTACGAGCAGTACTTC
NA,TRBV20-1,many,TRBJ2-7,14,CSARMAGAIYEQYF,TGCAGTGCTAGAATGGCGGGGGCTATCTACGAGCAGTACTTC
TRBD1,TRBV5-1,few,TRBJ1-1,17,CASSFGAGGIGDTEAFF,TGCGCCAGCAGCTTTGGGGCAGGGGGTATCGGTGACACTGAAGCTTTCTTT
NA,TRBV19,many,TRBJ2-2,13,CASSNPNTGELFF,TGTGCCAGTAGCAACCCCAACACCGGGGAGCTGTTTTTT
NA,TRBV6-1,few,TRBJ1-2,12,CASNLKNYGYTF,TGTGCCAGCAATCTGAAAAACTATGGCTACACCTTC
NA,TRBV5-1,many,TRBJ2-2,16,CASSLAGGLGTGELFF,TGCGCCAGCAGCTTGGCTGGAGGCTTGGGGACCGGGGAGCTGTTTTTT
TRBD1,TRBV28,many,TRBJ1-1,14,CASSPTDRGGEAFF,TGTGCCAGCAGTCCAACAGACAGGGGCGGTGAAGCTTTCTTT
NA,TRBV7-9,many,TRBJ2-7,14,CASSPRPSIHEQYF,TGTGCCAGCAGCCCTCGGCCAAGTATCCACGAGCAGTACTTC
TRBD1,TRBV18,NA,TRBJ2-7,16,CASSPLQGAGSYEQYF,TGTGCCAGCTCACCACTTCAGGGGGCGGGGAGCTACGAGCAGTACTTC
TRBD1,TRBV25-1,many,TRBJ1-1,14,CASSSDRQNTEAFF,TGTGCCAGCAGCTCGGACAGGCAGAACACTGAAGCTTTCTTT
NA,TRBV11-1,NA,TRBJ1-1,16,CASSVGIGTENTEAFF,TGTGCCAGCAGCGTCGGTATCGGGACGGAGAACACTGAAGCTTTCTTT
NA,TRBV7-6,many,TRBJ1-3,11,CAGGTGNTIYF,TGTGCCGGGGGGACTGGAAACACCATATATTTT
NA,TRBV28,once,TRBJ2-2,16,CASSLSGQGMAGSCFF,NA
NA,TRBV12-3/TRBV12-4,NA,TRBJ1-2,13,CASGYLSDYGYTF,TGTGCCAGCGGCTACCTGTCGGACTATGGCTACACCTTC